The rows below give T cell receptor beta chains drawn from one sample of a study of OX40 agonist ivuxolimab in advanced cancers. Sequencing used immunoSEQ multiplex PCR; TCRdb keeps in-frame clones, though not all of them. The sample lists roughly 35,000 clones; 65% to 90% were seen once. The specimen comprised CD4+ or CD8+ T cells sorted from blood, sampled in a trial of the OX40 agonist ivuxolimab. The receptors shown here come from an adult with an advanced solid tumor such as melanoma, head and neck, liver or kidney cancer. Both conserved end residues are part of each CDR3. The D gene is left open where the match is weak. Expanded clones get a size class; other rows say once, few or many, or leave the size out.

j_gene: TRBJ1-1; v_gene: TRBV7-6; d_gene: NA; abundance: NA; CDR3nt: TGTGCCAGCAGCTTAGTACCCCCACCGTACACTGAAGCTTTCTTT; CDR3aa: CASSLVPPPYTEAFF
j_gene: TRBJ2-7; v_gene: TRBV10-3; d_gene: NA; abundance: NA; CDR3nt: TGTGCCATCAGAGGGCGGGACAGCTCCTACGAGCAGTACTTC; CDR3aa: CAIRGRDSSYEQYF
j_gene: TRBJ2-1; v_gene: TRBV6-5; d_gene: TRBD2; abundance: NA; CDR3nt: TGTGCCAGCAGTTACTCTAGCACTAGCGCCCACAATGAGCAGTTCTTC; CDR3aa: CASSYSSTSAHNEQFF
j_gene: TRBJ2-4; v_gene: TRBV6-4; d_gene: NA; abundance: NA; CDR3nt: TGTGCCAGCAGTGACTTTGAAGGGTCATACATTCAGTACTTC; CDR3aa: CASSDFEGSYIQYF
j_gene: TRBJ2-3; v_gene: TRBV9; d_gene: TRBD1; abundance: NA; CDR3nt: TGTGCCAGCAGCGTAGGGGGACAGATCACAGATACGCAGTATTTT; CDR3aa: CASSVGGQITDTQYF
j_gene: TRBJ2-5; v_gene: TRBV9; d_gene: TRBD1; abundance: NA; CDR3nt: TGTGCCAGCAGCGTAGCTCCGGACAGGCTCGAGACCCAGTACTTC; CDR3aa: CASSVAPDRLETQYF
j_gene: TRBJ2-3; v_gene: TRBV11-2; d_gene: NA; abundance: NA; CDR3nt: TGTGCCAGCAGCTTCGGCAGCACAGATACGCAGTATTTT; CDR3aa: CASSFGSTDTQYF
j_gene: TRBJ2-7; v_gene: TRBV7-2; d_gene: NA; abundance: once; CDR3nt: TGTGCCAGCAGCCCGGGACCCTACGAGCAGTACTTC; CDR3aa: CASSPGPYEQYF
j_gene: TRBJ2-7; v_gene: TRBV19; d_gene: NA; abundance: few; CDR3nt: TGTGCCAGTAGTAACCAGGGACGTAAAGTTGGATACGAGCAGTACTTC; CDR3aa: CASSNQGRKVGYEQYF
j_gene: TRBJ2-7; v_gene: TRBV7-8; d_gene: NA; abundance: NA; CDR3nt: TGTGCCAGCAGCTTAGGACCCTCGGGACATGGGGACGAGCAGTACTTC; CDR3aa: CASSLGPSGHGDEQYF
j_gene: TRBJ1-5; v_gene: TRBV28; d_gene: NA; abundance: once; CDR3nt: TGTGCCAGCAGTTTAGGGGGCGCTAATCAGCCCCAGCATTTT; CDR3aa: CASSLGGANQPQHF
j_gene: TRBJ2-2; v_gene: TRBV7-2; d_gene: NA; abundance: NA; CDR3nt: TGTGCCAGCAGCTTATCGTTGGGAGCGGGTGGCGGGGAGCTGTTTTTT; CDR3aa: CASSLSLGAGGGELFF
j_gene: TRBJ2-1; v_gene: TRBV7-8; d_gene: TRBD1; abundance: NA; CDR3nt: TGTGCCAGCAGCCTCAGGACAGGGGGTATTGGTGAGCAGTTCTTC; CDR3aa: CASSLRTGGIGEQFF
j_gene: TRBJ1-3; v_gene: TRBV5-1; d_gene: TRBD1; abundance: NA; CDR3nt: TGCGCCAGCAGCTACGGGACAGCCTCTGGAAACACCATATATTTT; CDR3aa: CASSYGTASGNTIYF
j_gene: TRBJ2-1; v_gene: TRBV10-2; d_gene: TRBD2; abundance: NA; CDR3nt: TGCGCCAGCAGTGACCCATCCGGGACTAGCGGGGGTGAGCAGTTCTTC; CDR3aa: CASSDPSGTSGGEQFF
j_gene: TRBJ1-1; v_gene: TRBV7-8; d_gene: NA; abundance: NA; CDR3nt: TGTGCCAGCAGCCCTATTGGAAGGGCGAAAGTCCTGAACACTGAAGCTTTCTTT; CDR3aa: CASSPIGRAKVLNTEAFF
j_gene: TRBJ1-4; v_gene: TRBV18; d_gene: TRBD1; abundance: NA; CDR3nt: TGTGCCAGCTCTCGAGGGACAGCCAGTAATGAAAAACTGTTTTTT; CDR3aa: CASSRGTASNEKLFF
j_gene: TRBJ2-7; v_gene: TRBV21-1; d_gene: NA; abundance: NA; CDR3nt: TGTGCCAGCAGCCACGCAGCAGGACTAGGGTCAAGCGGGCAAGATAAATACGAGCAGTACTTC; CDR3aa: CASSHAAGLGSSGQDKYEQYF
j_gene: TRBJ2-3; v_gene: TRBV10-3; d_gene: NA; abundance: NA; CDR3nt: TGTGCCATCAGTGAGTGGAATACGCAGTATTTT; CDR3aa: CAISEWNTQYF
j_gene: TRBJ2-6; v_gene: TRBV5-1; d_gene: TRBD2; abundance: NA; CDR3nt: TGCGCCAGCACGGCGGGGGTGCTTGGGGCCAACGTCCTGACTTTC; CDR3aa: CASTAGVLGANVLTF
j_gene: TRBJ2-5; v_gene: TRBV10-2; d_gene: NA; abundance: few; CDR3nt: TGCGCCAGCAGTGAGGGAGGGGCGGGACAAGAGACCCAGTACTTC; CDR3aa: CASSEGGAGQETQYF
j_gene: TRBJ2-7; v_gene: TRBV4-3; d_gene: NA; abundance: NA; CDR3nt: TGCGCCAGCAGCTTCAGAGAGGGCAGGGACTACGAGCAGTACTTC; CDR3aa: CASSFREGRDYEQYF
j_gene: TRBJ1-6; v_gene: TRBV13; d_gene: NA; abundance: NA; CDR3nt: TGTGCCAGCAGCTTAGGGGCTTCACCCCTCCACTTT; CDR3aa: CASSLGASPLHF
j_gene: TRBJ2-7; v_gene: TRBV19; d_gene: TRBD1; abundance: NA; CDR3nt: TGTGCCAGTATAGGACAGGGGCGAACGCAGTACTTC; CDR3aa: CASIGQGRTQYF
j_gene: TRBJ1-1; v_gene: TRBV6-1; d_gene: NA; abundance: NA; CDR3nt: TGTGCCAGCAGTGGGGTGATAAACACTGAAGCTTTCTTT; CDR3aa: CASSGVINTEAFF
j_gene: TRBJ2-3; v_gene: TRBV19; d_gene: NA; abundance: NA; CDR3nt: TGTGCCAGTAGTACGACAGGACTTAGGGATACGCAGTATTTT; CDR3aa: CASSTTGLRDTQYF
j_gene: TRBJ1-1; v_gene: TRBV28; d_gene: NA; abundance: NA; CDR3nt: TGTGCCAGCAGTTCACCCGGGACTGAAGCTTTCTTT; CDR3aa: CASSSPGTEAFF
j_gene: TRBJ2-3; v_gene: TRBV5-1; d_gene: NA; abundance: NA; CDR3nt: TGCGCCAGCAGCTTGGACAGAGCTAGCACAGATACGCAGTATTTT; CDR3aa: CASSLDRASTDTQYF
j_gene: TRBJ2-2; v_gene: TRBV5-1; d_gene: TRBD1; abundance: NA; CDR3nt: TGCGCCAGCAGCTTGATACAGGGGGCTGGGGAGCTGTTTTTT; CDR3aa: CASSLIQGAGELFF
j_gene: TRBJ2-1; v_gene: TRBV19; d_gene: TRBD2; abundance: NA; CDR3nt: TGTGCCAGTAGTATAGAGAGACTAGCGGGAGGGCGGAACAATGAGCAGTTCTTC; CDR3aa: CASSIERLAGGRNNEQFF
j_gene: TRBJ2-3; v_gene: TRBV19; d_gene: NA; abundance: NA; CDR3nt: TGTGCCAGTAGACGAGACTATAGCAGCGATACGCAGTATTTT; CDR3aa: CASRRDYSSDTQYF
j_gene: TRBJ2-1; v_gene: TRBV5-1; d_gene: TRBD1; abundance: few; CDR3nt: TGCGCCAGCAGCTTGGCGGGACAGAGTTACAATGAGCAGTTCTTC; CDR3aa: CASSLAGQSYNEQFF
j_gene: TRBJ1-6; v_gene: TRBV7-8; d_gene: NA; abundance: NA; CDR3nt: TGTGCCAGCAGCTGGGGGATCCACATTTCACCCCTCCACTTT; CDR3aa: CASSWGIHISPLHF
j_gene: TRBJ2-1; v_gene: TRBV11-3; d_gene: TRBD2; abundance: once; CDR3nt: TGTGCCAGCGCCAAGCGGGGGGGGATAAATGAGCAGTTCTTC; CDR3aa: CASAKRGGINEQFF
j_gene: TRBJ2-1; v_gene: TRBV19; d_gene: NA; abundance: NA; CDR3nt: TGTGCCAGTACCAAGGACGGTGGAATCGGCAATGAGCAGTTCTTC; CDR3aa: CASTKDGGIGNEQFF
j_gene: TRBJ2-2; v_gene: TRBV19; d_gene: TRBD2; abundance: NA; CDR3nt: TGTGCCAGTAGTCCGGCGGGAGTTACCGGGGAGCTGTTTTTT; CDR3aa: CASSPAGVTGELFF
j_gene: TRBJ1-3; v_gene: TRBV6-1; d_gene: NA; abundance: NA; CDR3nt: TGTGCCAGCAAGGAGAAGGGCCTTCCCATATATTTT; CDR3aa: CASKEKGLPIYF
j_gene: TRBJ2-5; v_gene: TRBV29-1; d_gene: NA; abundance: NA; CDR3nt: TGCAGCGTTTTAGTGGAGACCCAGTACTTC; CDR3aa: CSVLVETQYF
j_gene: TRBJ1-2; v_gene: TRBV7-3; d_gene: NA; abundance: few; CDR3nt: TGTGCCAGCAGAACAAGGGACATCGGCTACACCTTC; CDR3aa: CASRTRDIGYTF
j_gene: TRBJ1-5; v_gene: TRBV9; d_gene: NA; abundance: NA; CDR3nt: TGTGCCAGCAGCGTAACGGGGGTAAATCAGCCCCAGCATTTT; CDR3aa: CASSVTGVNQPQHF
j_gene: TRBJ2-3; v_gene: TRBV9; d_gene: TRBD2; abundance: NA; CDR3nt: TGTGCCAGCAGCCCCATAGCGGGGTGGGATACGCAGTATTTT; CDR3aa: CASSPIAGWDTQYF
j_gene: TRBJ1-2; v_gene: TRBV10-3; d_gene: NA; abundance: NA; CDR3nt: TGTGCCATCAGTGAGTCAAATCTGGGGGTCGGCGGCTACACCTTC; CDR3aa: CAISESNLGVGGYTF
j_gene: TRBJ2-5; v_gene: TRBV5-4; d_gene: TRBD2; abundance: NA; CDR3nt: TGTGCCAGCAGTGCAGCGGGAGGGTACCAAGAGACCCAGTACTTC; CDR3aa: CASSAAGGYQETQYF
j_gene: TRBJ1-5; v_gene: TRBV7-4; d_gene: NA; abundance: NA; CDR3nt: TGTGCCAGCAGCCAGGGCGGGGGTAGGGGCAATCAGCCCCAGCATTTT; CDR3aa: CASSQGGGRGNQPQHF
j_gene: TRBJ1-1; v_gene: TRBV4-3; d_gene: TRBD1; abundance: NA; CDR3nt: TGCGCCAGCAGCCGGACAGGGGCGGCCACTGAAGCTTTCTTT; CDR3aa: CASSRTGAATEAFF
j_gene: TRBJ1-1; v_gene: TRBV6-5; d_gene: TRBD1; abundance: NA; CDR3nt: TGTGCCAGCTCCCAGGGGGCTCACACTGAAGCTTTCTTT; CDR3aa: CASSQGAHTEAFF
j_gene: TRBJ1-1; v_gene: TRBV7-9; d_gene: NA; abundance: NA; CDR3nt: TGTGCCAGCAGCCTTGACCCGGGGAAGAACACTGAAGCTTTCTTT; CDR3aa: CASSLDPGKNTEAFF